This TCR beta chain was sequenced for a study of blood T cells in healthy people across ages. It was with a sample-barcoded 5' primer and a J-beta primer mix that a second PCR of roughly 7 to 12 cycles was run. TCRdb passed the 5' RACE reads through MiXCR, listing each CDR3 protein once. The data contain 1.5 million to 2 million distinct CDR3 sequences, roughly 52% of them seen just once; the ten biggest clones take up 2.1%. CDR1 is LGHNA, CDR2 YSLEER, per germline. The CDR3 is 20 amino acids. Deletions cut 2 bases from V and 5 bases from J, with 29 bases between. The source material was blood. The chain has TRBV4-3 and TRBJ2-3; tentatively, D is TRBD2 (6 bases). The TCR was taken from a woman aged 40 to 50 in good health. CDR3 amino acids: CASSQSSPDLETSEEDTQYF. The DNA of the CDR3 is TGCGCCAGCAGCCAATCCTCGCCGGATTTGGAGACTAGTGAAGAAGATACGCAGTATTTT.